This TCR beta chain came from a study of blood T cells in healthy people across ages. PCR was performed a second time for roughly 7 to 11 cycles using a sample-barcoded 5' primer and a J-beta primer mix. The authors tagged each cDNA molecule using a template-switch adaptor with 12 random nucleotides. TCRdb re-analysed the 5' RACE reads in MiXCR, keeping a single row per CDR3 protein. Among around 940,000 distinct CDR3 sequences, 45% to 60% were seen once, and the ten largest hold over 20%. This CDR3 has 15 residues. In germline, CDR1 is LGHNA, CDR2 YSLEER. V shed 3 bases and J 7 bases; nucleotides not matched to a gene: 7.

This receptor was taken from a woman aged 55-70 years in good health. What was sequenced was blood. V is TRBV4-3 and J is TRBJ2-7, with 12 bases aligning to TRBD2. The DNA for the CDR3 is TGCGCCAGCAGCCACCGACTAGCGGGAGCCGAGGAGCAGTACTTC. It translates to CASSHRLAGAEEQYF.